A selection of T cell receptor beta chains follows, all from one sample in a study of shared clonotypes between healthy human individuals. The repertoire was sequenced with immunoSEQ multiplex PCR; TCRdb's copy has only in-frame clones and lacks some. The sample includes about 2.1 million clones, roughly 93% of them seen just once. The material sequenced was naive CD8+ T cells from PBMCs. The receptors derive from a man younger than 30 in good health. Some clones in this sample may be carry-over from other donors' samples. Both conserved end residues are part of each CDR3. The D gene is left open where the match is weak. Rows give clone size only sometimes, using once, few, many, or a class for an expanded clone.

len	d_gene	v_gene	abundance	j_gene	CDR3aa	CDR3nt
15	NA	TRBV4-1	once	TRBJ1-5	CASSQGGGLNQPQHF	TGCGCCAGCAGCCAAGGAGGGGGTTTGAATCAGCCCCAGCATTTT
14	NA	TRBV7-3	NA	TRBJ2-7	CASSLTGFGNEQYF	TGTGCCAGCAGCTTAACTGGCTTCGGGAACGAGCAGTACTTC
14	TRBD2	TRBV5-4	NA	TRBJ2-7	CASSSGGGAYEQYF	TGTGCCAGCAGCTCCGGCGGGGGGGCCTACGAGCAGTACTTC
15	NA	TRBV5-6	NA	TRBJ2-7	CASSLVGRVSYEQYF	TGTGCCAGCAGCTTGGTCGGCAGGGTCTCCTACGAGCAGTACTTC
12	TRBD1	TRBV29-1	once	TRBJ2-1	CSASTGWGEQFF	TGCAGCGCTTCGACAGGGTGGGGTGAGCAGTTCTTC
14	NA	TRBV9	NA	TRBJ1-1	CASSPGLPNTEAFF	TGTGCCAGCAGCCCGGGACTTCCGAACACTGAAGCTTTCTTT
12	NA	TRBV19	NA	TRBJ1-1	CASRFGGTEAFF	TGTGCCAGTAGATTCGGGGGAACTGAAGCTTTCTTT
15	TRBD2	TRBV7-8	NA	TRBJ2-1	CASSLGGVKYNEQFF	TGTGCCAGCAGCTTGGGAGGGGTTAAGTACAATGAGCAGTTCTTC
15	TRBD1	TRBV9	once	TRBJ2-5	CASSDYRGPGETQYF	TGTGCCAGCAGCGACTACAGGGGACCAGGGGAGACCCAGTACTTC
14	TRBD2	TRBV27	NA	TRBJ2-7	CASSPGLAWYEQYF	TGTGCCAGCAGTCCTGGACTAGCCTGGTACGAGCAGTACTTC
19	NA	TRBV29-1	NA	TRBJ1-2	CSVEDWGRDSSSPNYGYTF	TGCAGCGTTGAAGATTGGGGAAGGGATTCCTCCTCACCTAACTATGGCTACACCTTC
14	NA	TRBV27	NA	TRBJ2-7	CASSFLGPFYEQYF	TGTGCCAGCAGTTTCTTGGGTCCCTTCTACGAGCAGTACTTC
13	NA	TRBV29-1	NA	TRBJ2-2	CSSYRENTGELFF	TGCAGCAGTTACAGGGAGAACACCGGGGAGCTGTTTTTT
17	TRBD1	TRBV7-9	NA	TRBJ2-1	CASSLQATGGTGDEQFF	TGTGCCAGCAGCTTACAGGCGACAGGGGGGACTGGGGATGAGCAGTTCTTC
13	TRBD1	TRBV29-1	NA	TRBJ2-7	CSVQNRDSYEQYF	TGCAGCGTCCAGAACCGGGACAGTTACGAGCAGTACTTC